These 11 T cell receptor beta chains share one sample of origin, sequenced in a study of radiation and T cells in renal cell carcinoma. The time point denotes: baseline pretreatment blood. Treatment of the sample: 15 Gy SBRT to primary tumor, nephrectomy 4 weeks later. Sequencing used immunoSEQ multiplex PCR; TCRdb keeps in-frame clones, though not all of them. Of 130,000 or so clones listed, 70% to 90% are singletons. The material sequenced was blood, taken from a patient whose treatment included radiotherapy and nephrectomy. These receptors all come from a woman in her forties or fifties with renal cell carcinoma.

CDR3 in DNA: TGTGCCAGCAGCGCGAGACAGGGGATTTGGTCACCCCTCCACTTT. It specifies CASSARQGIWSPLHF. V usage is TRBV9 and J usage is TRBJ1-6, with TRBD1 identical over 8 bases. The ends lost 3 bases at V and 10 bases at J; junction bases unmatched: 9. The CDR3 has 15 residues. Looked up from germline, CDR1 is SGDLS and CDR2 is YYNGEE.

The rearrangement links TRBV7-9 to TRBJ1-1; no firm D call. The germline CDR1 and CDR2 sequences are SEHNR and FQNEAQ (reference sequence). The V end lost 7 bases, the J end lost 8 bases, and 11 bases lay between the germline ends. This CDR3 is 11 amino acids long. The CDR3: CASIGWVEAFF. In DNA, the CDR3 is TGTGCCAGCATAGGTTGGGTCGAAGCTTTCTTT.

The rearrangement joins TRBV28 to TRBJ1-1; D gene unclear. Germline V gene lookup returns CDR1 MDHEN and CDR2 SYDVKM. The CDR3 loop spans 13 amino acids. Deletions cut 5 bases from V and 3 bases from J, with 10 bases between. CDR3 sequence reads: CASSRAGYTEAFF. The DNA for the CDR3 is TGTGCCAGCAGTCGCGCTGGGTACACTGAAGCTTTCTTT.

The chain couples TRBV25-1 to TRBJ2-7; D not certain. The V end lost 8 bases, the J end lost 4 bases, and 9 bases lay between the germline ends. Germline V gives CDR1 MGHDK, CDR2 SYGVNS. The CDR3 covers 11 residues. The CDR3 loop is CASSALYEQYF. In DNA form, the CDR3 reads TGTGCCAGCTCAGCCCTATACGAGCAGTACTTC.

V is TRBV9 and J is TRBJ2-1; TRBD2 agrees at 10 bases. The germline V gene encodes CDR1 SGDLS and CDR2 YYNGEE. Trimming removed 4 bases from V and 4 bases from J; junction bases left unmatched: 5. The CDR3 is 15 residues long. CDR3 region: CASSKSGGAYNEQFF. CDR3 bases: TGTGCCAGCAGCAAGAGCGGGGGGGCGTACAATGAGCAGTTCTTC.

The chain links TRBV28 to TRBJ1-2; 7 positions match TRBD1. Germline V gene sequence: CDR1 MDHEN, CDR2 SYDVKM. After removal of 4 bases from V and 4 bases from J, the junction contained 9 bases not matched to a gene. The length of the CDR3 is 15 residues. CDR3 coding DNA: TGTGCCAGCAGTTCATTAGACAGGGCCGGCTATGGCTACACCTTC. It translates to CASSSLDRAGYGYTF.

The chain uses TRBV27 and TRBJ1-6; D gene unclear. Germline V gene sequence: CDR1 MNHEY, CDR2 SMNVEV (reference sequence). The length of the CDR3 is 11 residues. Trimming stripped 8 bases from V and 13 bases from J, with 12 bases between. This CDR3 reads CASAVQEPLHF. CDR3 sequence (DNA): TGTGCCAGCGCCGTCCAGGAGCCCCTCCACTTT.

This clone came up a few times. The chain recombines TRBV5-4 with TRBJ1-4; D may be TRBD1 (5 bases). Germline CDR1 is SGHNT and CDR2 is YYREEE (reference sequence). The V end was cut by 4 bases, the J end by 2 bases, with 9 bases between. CDR3 size: 14 residues. CDR3 amino acids: CASSVGRTNEKLFF. CDR3 coding DNA: TGTGCCAGCAGCGTGGGACGGACTAATGAAAAACTGTTTTTT.

The DNA for the CDR3 is TGTGCCAGCAGTTTATCGCAGAATATTGGGACTGAAGCTTTCTTT. Its protein is CASSLSQNIGTEAFF. The rearrangement links TRBV27 to TRBJ1-1; D unclear. CDR3 size: 15 residues. From germline, CDR1 is MNHEY and CDR2 SMNVEV (reference sequence). The V and J ends lost 0 bases and 5 bases respectively, with 13 bases between them.

This chain uses TRBV5-4 with TRBJ2-7; TRBD2 agrees at 10 bases. Germline CDR1 SGHNT, CDR2 YYREEE (reference sequence). V shed 4 bases and J 0 bases; nucleotides not matched to a gene: 7. This CDR3 region has 16 residues. The CDR3 sequence: CASSPSGGPTSYEQYF. In DNA, the CDR3 is TGTGCCAGCAGCCCTAGCGGGGGACCTACCTCCTACGAGCAGTACTTC.

A word on this clone: Mismatch with germline at one junction end may stem from a read error. The chain employs TRBV4-2 and TRBJ2-5, with D unclear. The CDR3 is made up of 14 amino acids. Per germline, CDR1 LGHNA and CDR2 YNFKEQ. CDR3 sequence: CASSQEGYQETQYF. The CDR3 DNA is TGTGCCAGCAGCCAAGAGGGCTACCAGGAGACCCAGTACTTC.